The present TCR beta chain was sequenced within a study of blood T cell repertoires in COVID-19. Measured with immunoSEQ multiplex PCR; TCRdb has only the in-frame clones, and not every one. The data contain over 85,000 clones, 70% to 90% of them singletons. The germline V gene encodes CDR1 SNHLY and CDR2 FYNNEI. The CDR3 totals 15 residues. V was clipped by 7 bases and J by 0 bases, with 13 bases between them. Sequenced input: peripheral blood. V gene TRBV2 combines with J gene TRBJ2-1, with D unclear. This TCR was recovered from a man aged 50 or older with active COVID-19. CDR3 sequence reads: CASTFSSSSYNEQFF. CDR3 in DNA: TGTGCCAGCACGTTTTCGTCGAGCTCCTACAATGAGCAGTTCTTC.